This entry concerns a single TCR beta chain. What this receptor recognizes is not known. Base-call qualities are not available, and no considerably larger clone is one nucleotide away. The donors were healthy, HIV-negative adults with no recently reported acute infections or vaccinations. Every donor was a Caucasian adult residing in Nashville, Tennessee, USA. CD4+ T cells were enriched through magnetic negative selection, after which naive cells were positively selected on CD45RA and the remaining negative fraction served as the memory subset. After blood collection by leukapheresis, PBMCs were isolated using Ficoll-Histopaque density gradient centrifugation and then cryopreserved in the vapor phase of liquid nitrogen. Analytical flow cytometry was used to check the purity and quantity of each magnetically sorted T cell population. Genomic DNA was isolated from each sorted fraction and quantified by UV absorbance on a Nanodrop 2000c.

From its cysteine to its phenylalanine, the CDR3 spans 16 amino acids. The read is trimmed to its CDR3 DNA, 48 bases read in frame from base 1. The junction shows trimming of 6 bases on V and 4 bases on J, plus 19 bases between the germline ends. Sequences PRHDT (CDR1) and FYEKMQ (CDR2) are obtained from the germline V gene (reference sequence). These data are taken from a study of shared clonotypes between healthy human individuals (dated by TCRdb to 2020 to 2022). In terms of the full investigation: Three men and two women, aged 18 to 49 years, made up the cohort. The study deeply sequenced blood TCR repertoires of about five healthy adults to estimate repertoire size and the extent of clonotype sharing between individuals. Per donor, three plates each were used for CD4 naive and CD4 memory, two for CD8 naive, and one for CD8 memory. To increase sequencing depth and limit assay-specific biases, different laboratories used diverse techniques to prepare libraries and sequence TCR repertoires. Between about 0.9 and 9 billion PBMCs per donor were obtained by leukapheresis. Results and caveats for the whole study, not just this receptor: Pairwise subsampling led to the expectation that sequencing depth would affect the degree of clonotype sharing among donors. Naive subsets generally had larger estimated clonotype richness than memory subsets did. Across a handful of donors, around 5.4% of naive CD4, roughly 3.8% of naive CD8, under 2.5% of memory CD4, and 0.4% of memory CD8 clonotypes were shared. Compared with non-shared clonotypes, the clonotypes found in all four sorted-subset donors had higher generation probabilities. Only blood was sampled, and tissue TCR repertoires likely differ from those in blood. Incomplete sequencing was indicated by rarefaction of sorted-subset datasets, despite the large sequencing depth. The small number of donors limited the genetic and exposure-history diversity represented.

Using the deep immunoSEQ assay, TCR CDR3 regions were amplified from genomic DNA by multiplex PCR. For each cell subset, the extracted genomic DNA was distributed evenly across all wells of several immunoSEQ 96-well plates, and each plate served as one replicate. Each replicate PCR for sorted subsets received 200 ng genomic DNA, equal to some 32,000 T cell genomes. The purified libraries were quantified using a Qubit 3.0 fluorometer, sized with a Bioanalyzer 2100, and then quantified again using the KAPA Library Quantification kit. Every immunoSEQ 96-well plate was sequenced on a separate single-read 150-cycle Illumina NextSeq 550 flow cell. The paper's data handling went like this. Because only junctional sequences without quality scores were contained in the immunoSEQ output, filtering matching that applied to full-length reads could not be performed. Sequences were annotated with PyIR, a Python wrapper for IgBLAST v1.9, using IMGT germline references to assign V/J genes and CDR3. Reads were filtered out if the reads had weak V/J assignments (E-value above 1e-6), no CDR3, stop codons, out-of-frame junctions, or ambiguous translated residues. V3J clonotypes were defined as sequences sharing the same inferred V gene, J gene, and CDR3 amino acid sequence. The percentage overlap between two repertoires was calculated by dividing the number of shared unique clonotypes by the size of the smaller repertoire. Richness of each repertoire was evaluated using RTK rarefaction, the Chao1 estimator, and Recon v2.1 estimates of unobserved clonotypes. Generation probabilities for all TCRbeta clonotypes obtained by the gDNA method from a handful of donors were computed using OLGA. The source is immuneACCESS, and TCRdb retained only in-frame sequences with V and J called. Part of the clones is not carried over; for the studies checked, unresolved V genes explain less than half of this, and the remainder is unexplained. V, J and clone size are taken as reported in that table, and D and trimming were inferred from the DNA itself. This sample gives 550,000 to 850,000 clones in total; just under 75% of them show up just once. Of the sample, under 2% falls within the top ten clones.

This sequence originates from a woman in her 30s in good health. This chain is built from TRBV13 and TRBJ1-3; perhaps TRBD1 is the D gene, with 6 bases matching. Specimen: memory CD4+ T cells sorted from blood. Sample cell subset or site, as interpreted from the label and publication: CD45RA-negative fraction. This receptor carries the CDR3 CASRYGGHLEGNTIYF. The sequenced DNA is TGTGCCAGCAGGTACGGGGGACACCTAGAAGGAAACACCATATATTTT.